This TCR beta chain derives from a study of cytomegalovirus exposure and HLA in healthy donors. This clone was seen a few times. The PCR ran on 60 Vbeta and 13 Jbeta primers. This table comes from immunoSEQ multiplex PCR, and its TCRdb copy is limited to in-frame clones, with some not included. The sample lists about 130,000 clones; around 70% were seen once. The CMV serostatus of this donor went unrecorded. Germline CDR1 is MNHEY and CDR2 is SVGAGI. V was pared by 2 bases and J by 4 bases, with 17 bases between. The CDR3 totals 16 residues. V is TRBV6-5 and J is TRBJ1-2, with D perhaps matching TRBD1 (5 bases). Source material: PBMCs. The source is a human donor in good health. The CDR3 DNA sequence: TGTGCCAGCAGTTACGATATGGGGGGTAGGAGCTATGGCTACACCTTC. Residues: CASSYDMGGRSYGYTF.